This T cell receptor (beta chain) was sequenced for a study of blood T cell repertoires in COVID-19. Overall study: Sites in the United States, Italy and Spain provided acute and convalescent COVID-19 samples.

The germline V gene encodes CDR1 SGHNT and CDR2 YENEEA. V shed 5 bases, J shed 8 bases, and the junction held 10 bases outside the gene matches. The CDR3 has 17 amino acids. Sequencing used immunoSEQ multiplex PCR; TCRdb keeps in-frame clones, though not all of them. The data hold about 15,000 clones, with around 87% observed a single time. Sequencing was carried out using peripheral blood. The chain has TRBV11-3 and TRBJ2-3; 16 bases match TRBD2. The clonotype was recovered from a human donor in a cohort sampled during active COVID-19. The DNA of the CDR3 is TGTGCCAGCAGCCCTGGGACTAGCGGGAGGGTTCGTGGTACGCAGTATTTT. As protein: CASSPGTSGRVRGTQYF.